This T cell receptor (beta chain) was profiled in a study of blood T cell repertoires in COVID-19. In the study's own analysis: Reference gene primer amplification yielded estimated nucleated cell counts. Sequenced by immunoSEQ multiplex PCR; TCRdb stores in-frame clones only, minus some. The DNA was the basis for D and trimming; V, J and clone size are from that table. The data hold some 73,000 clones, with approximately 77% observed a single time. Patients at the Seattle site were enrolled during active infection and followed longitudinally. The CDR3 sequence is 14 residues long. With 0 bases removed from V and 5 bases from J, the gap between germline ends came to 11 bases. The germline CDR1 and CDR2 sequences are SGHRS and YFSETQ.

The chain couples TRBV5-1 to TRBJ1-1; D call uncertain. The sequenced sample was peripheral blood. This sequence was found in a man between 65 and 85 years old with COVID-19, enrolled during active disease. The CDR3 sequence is CASSLVGGITEAFF. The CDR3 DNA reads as TGCGCCAGCAGCTTGGTCGGAGGGATAACTGAAGCTTTCTTT.